A single sample gave rise to the 14 T cell receptor beta chains below, sequenced in a study of blood T cell repertoires in COVID-19 (dated by TCRdb to 2020 to 2021). Library creation used the immunoSEQ multiplex PCR assay. TCRdb mirrors the immuneACCESS table, restricted to in-frame sequences. Some clones are absent from its copies; in checked studies, under half trace to an unresolved V gene, and the reason for the others is unknown. The sample contains about 39,000 clones, 65% to 90% of them found a single time. The ten largest clonotypes hold roughly 9.9% of the sample. Sequencing input: peripheral blood. The receptors were sampled from a human donor in a cohort sampled during active COVID-19.

In this sample, this clone turned up once. The chain links TRBV28 to TRBJ2-5, with 8 bases that match TRBD1. In germline, CDR1 is MDHEN, CDR2 SYDVKM. CDR3 length: 15 amino acids. V lost 6 bases and J lost 9; bases outside the gene matches: 15. CDR3 in amino acids: CASRFQGAGGLAQYF. The DNA for the CDR3 is TGTGCCAGCAGATTCCAGGGCGCAGGGGGCTTGGCCCAGTACTTC.

This clone turned up a few times. The V gene is TRBV28, the J gene TRBJ1-5; possibly TRBD1 for D (6 bases). The V end was cut by 2 bases, the J end by 3 bases, with 11 bases between. The germline V gene encodes CDR1 MDHEN and CDR2 SYDVKM. This CDR3 has 15 residues. Here the CDR3 reads CASSLGGAYNQPQHF. The DNA for the CDR3 is TGTGCCAGCAGTTTAGGGGGGGCTTACAATCAGCCCCAGCATTTT.

This CDR3 is CASSSPLDTQYF. The CDR3 DNA reads as TGTGCCAGCAGTTCCCCACTAGATACGCAGTATTTT. The chain recombines TRBV27 with TRBJ2-3, with unresolved D. The V and J ends lost 4 bases and 5 bases respectively, with 7 bases between them. Germline V CDR1 and CDR2: MNHEY, SMNVEV (reference sequence). This CDR3 comprises 12 residues.

This chain uses TRBV19 with TRBJ1-5, with D tentatively TRBD1 (5 bases). CDR3 length: 14 amino acids. Trimming pared 7 bases from V and 4 bases from J, leaving 14 bases between. The germline V gene has CDR1 LNHDA and CDR2 SQIVND (reference sequence). CDR3 bases: TGTGCCAGTACCCTAGACAGAAGAAATCAGCCCCAGCATTTT. Translated, it gives CASTLDRRNQPQHF.

The genes are TRBV6-2 or TRBV6-3 and TRBJ2-7; D may be TRBD2 (5 bases). Looked up from germline, CDR1 is MNHEY and CDR2 is SVGEGT. The CDR3 spans 18 residues. The ends were cut back, 2 bases at V and 3 bases at J, with 23 bases in the middle. The chain's CDR3 is CASSYHTASILPGYEQYF. DNA of the CDR3: TGTGCCAGCAGTTACCACACGGCTAGCATCCTTCCCGGCTACGAGCAGTACTTC.

The rearrangement links TRBV5-1 to TRBJ2-3, with D possibly matching TRBD2 (5 bases). Germline-derived CDR1 and CDR2 are SGHRS and YFSETQ. V dropped 4 bases and J dropped 0 bases, with 15 bases sitting between them. This CDR3 is 16 amino acids long. CDR3 nucleotide sequence: TGCGCCAGCAGCCTGGGGTCAGCGGAGAGCACAGATACGCAGTATTTT. It codes for CASSLGSAESTDTQYF.

The V gene is TRBV6-5, the J gene TRBJ2-1, with 11 bases aligning to TRBD1. V lost 7 bases and J lost 4; bases outside the gene matches: 3. The CDR3 sequence is 14 residues long. Germline V gene lookup returns CDR1 MNHEY and CDR2 SVGAGI. The CDR3 protein is CASNGQGAYNEQFF. In DNA, the CDR3 is TGTGCCAGCAACGGACAGGGGGCATACAATGAGCAGTTCTTC.

This chain uses TRBV6-6 with TRBJ1-4; 9 positions match TRBD1. Trimming took 6 bases from V and 7 from J; bases not matched to a gene: 12. The CDR3 sequence is 16 residues long. In germline, CDR1 is MNHNY, CDR2 SVGAGI (reference sequence). The CDR3 region is CASSFRLRTGVEKLFF. CDR3 nucleotides: TGTGCCAGCAGCTTTCGTTTAAGGACAGGGGTTGAAAAACTGTTTTTT.

V gene TRBV19 combines with J gene TRBJ2-7; 15 positions agree with TRBD2. V dropped 10 bases and J dropped 0; count of bases not matched to a gene: 7. From germline, CDR1 is LNHDA and CDR2 SQIVND (reference sequence). The CDR3 runs 16 residues. CDR3 protein: CATLGLAGGPSYEQYF. Here the CDR3 DNA reads TGTGCCACCCTTGGACTAGCGGGAGGGCCCTCCTACGAGCAGTACTTC.

This chain links TRBV19 with TRBJ2-5, with D maybe TRBD2 (5 bases). Germline lookup yields CDR1 LNHDA and CDR2 SQIVND (reference sequence). This CDR3 has 15 residues. The V end was cut by 3 bases, the J end by 4 bases, with 15 bases between. The CDR3: CASSIPTGNGETQYF. The CDR3 DNA reads as TGTGCCAGTAGTATCCCGACGGGGAACGGAGAGACCCAGTACTTC.

This chain uses TRBV6-5 with TRBJ2-7; 8 positions match TRBD1. V dropped 0 bases and J dropped 3; count of bases not matched to a gene: 4. The V gene's germline CDR1 is MNHEY and CDR2 SVGAGI. The CDR3 has 15 residues. The CDR3 nucleotides read TGTGCCAGCAGTTACTCGATAGACAGGGGCTACGAGCAGTACTTC. Translation gives CASSYSIDRGYEQYF.

This clone was seen just once. The chain recombines TRBV10-3 with TRBJ1-5, with no clear D. Trimming removed 3 bases at V and 7 bases at J, with 13 bases between. The CDR3 has 14 amino acids. Germline V gene sequence: CDR1 ENHRY, CDR2 SYGVKD. This chain's CDR3 is CAISDQVALQPQHF. Here the CDR3 DNA reads TGTGCCATCAGTGATCAAGTAGCGCTACAGCCCCAGCATTTT.

This clone occurred once. The chain uses TRBV7-2 and TRBJ1-5; D uncertain. Trimming took off 2 bases at V and 5 bases at J, with 7 bases between the two ends. Germline CDR1 is SGHTA and CDR2 is FQGNSA. The CDR3 covers 13 residues. The CDR3 loop is CASSLSGDQPQHF. The CDR3 nucleotides are TGTGCCAGCAGCTTATCCGGGGATCAGCCCCAGCATTTT.

The chain employs TRBV9 and TRBJ1-5; the D gene is possibly TRBD1 (5 bases). The germline CDR1 and CDR2 sequences are SGDLS and YYNGEE. The CDR3 is made up of 13 amino acids. V dropped 3 bases and J dropped 4 bases, with 8 bases sitting between them. CDR3 nucleotides: TGTGCCAGCAGCGGGGGGGGTAATCAGCCCCAGCATTTT. Its translation: CASSGGGNQPQHF.